One sample yielded the 5 T cell receptor beta chains listed below, sequenced in a study of OX40 agonist ivuxolimab in advanced cancers. TCRdb's copy holds only in-frame clones and misses some; the assay was immunoSEQ multiplex PCR. The sample holds around 19,000 clones, over 60% seen once. The source was CD4+ or CD8+ T cells sorted from blood, collected in a trial of the OX40 agonist ivuxolimab. Receptor source: an adult with an advanced solid tumor such as melanoma, head and neck, liver or kidney cancer.

The V gene is TRBV5-4, the J gene TRBJ1-2; 8 positions agree with TRBD1. V gave up 4 bases and J gave up 8 bases; unmatched junction bases: 7. CDR3 length equals 13 residues. Germline-derived CDR1 and CDR2 are SGHNT and YYREEE (reference sequence). Written as DNA, the CDR3 is TGTGCCAGCAGCGCAGGGGGCGATGACGGCTACACCTTC. Translation gives CASSAGGDDGYTF.

This chain connects TRBV27 to TRBJ2-1, with 7 bases fitting TRBD2. The CDR3 extends over 15 amino acids. Germline CDR1 reads MNHEY; CDR2 reads SMNVEV (reference sequence). V was pared by 8 bases and J by 8 bases, with 15 bases of the junction left unmatched. CDR3 region: CASSPLAPRAHEQFF. CDR3 nucleotide sequence: TGTGCCAGCTCTCCACTAGCGCCACGGGCCCATGAGCAGTTCTTC.

In this sample, this clone turned up a few times. V gene TRBV5-1 combines with J gene TRBJ2-5; no clear D. V was trimmed by 2 bases and J by 1 base, leaving 9 bases between them. Germline CDR1 is SGHRS and CDR2 is YFSETQ. The CDR3 runs to 14 residues. Here the CDR3 DNA reads TGCGCCAGCAGCTTATCGCGTAGCCAAGAGACCCAGTACTTC. Amino acids: CASSLSRSQETQYF.

This clone was observed a few times. V usage is TRBV6-4 and J usage is TRBJ1-1; 7 bases fit TRBD1. This CDR3 is built from 13 residues. Trimming cost V 6 bases and J 4 bases; bases outside gene matches: 5. Germline lookup yields CDR1 MRHNA and CDR2 SNTAGT. CDR3 sequence reads: CASRQGSGTEAFF. The DNA for the CDR3 is TGTGCCAGCAGACAGGGGTCGGGCACTGAAGCTTTCTTT.

This chain connects TRBV11-3 to TRBJ2-1, with D uncertain. V gave up 6 bases and J gave up 0 bases, with 15 bases separating them. CDR3 size: 16 residues. The germline V gene encodes CDR1 SGHNT and CDR2 YENEEA. CDR3 loop: CASSPASGSSYNEQFF. Written as DNA, the CDR3 is TGTGCCAGCAGTCCAGCGTCAGGATCCTCCTACAATGAGCAGTTCTTC.